This T cell receptor beta chain was found in a study of T cell repertoires in cytomegalovirus infection. The wider study: Based on public TCR beta signatures, there were indications of CMV infection and of a matching HLA type. The study, taken as a whole, reports: HLA-C-restricted, CMV-specific TCR beta clonotypes were dominant ex vivo. Pooled public TCR beta family frequency picked out CMV carriers with the relevant HLA.

Trimming cost V 1 base and J 4 bases, with 11 bases left between them. CDR1 is DFQATT, CDR2 SNEGSKA, per germline (reference sequence). The CDR3 contains 14 residues. With regard to this clonotype: Its antigen is still unknown.

TCRdb analysed the reads with MiXCR anew, one entry per CDR3 protein. The data contain around 210,000 distinct CDR3 sequences, under 8.5% of them seen just once; the ten biggest clones take up about 6.3%. V and J are TRBV20-1 and TRBJ2-1, with unresolved D. This clonotype was sampled from a human donor in good health (CMV status not recorded). Some clones in this sample may be carry-over from other donors' samples. What was sequenced was PBMCs. This CDR3 reads CSARAPAAYNEQFF. The CDR3 region has the DNA TGCAGTGCTAGAGCCCCGGCGGCGTACAATGAGCAGTTCTTC.